This T cell receptor beta chain was obtained from a study of early T cells in non-severe SARS-CoV-2 infection. The germline gives CDR1 SQVTM, CDR2 ANQGSEA. The ends were cut back, 6 bases at V and 9 bases at J, with 24 bases in the middle. This CDR3 spans 14 amino acids. TCRdb re-analysed the 5' RACE reads in MiXCR, keeping a single row per CDR3 protein. The repertoire holds about 53,000 distinct CDR3 sequences, with around 12% as singletons. This clonotype was seen a handful of times. The chain is built from TRBV29-1 and TRBJ2-7; D is perhaps TRBD1 (6 bases). The source material was whole blood, sampled at baseline. The sequence was collected from an adult who was a healthcare worker with PCR-confirmed SARS-CoV-2 infection or an uninfected control (not recorded which). CDR3 in amino acids: CSVAKQGWAIGQYF. In DNA form, the CDR3 reads TGCAGCGTCGCAAAACAGGGATGGGCGATTGGGCAGTACTTC.